The clone carrying this T cell receptor (beta chain) was found many times. Pregnant or lactating patients were excluded, as were those with uncontrolled infection or other autoimmune disease. The diagnoses drew upon clinical symptoms, serum thyroxine and TRAb, thyroid ultrasound and orbital computed tomography. The source of the sample is a study of T cells in Graves' hyperthyroidism and ophthalmopathy. What was amplified from RNA transcripts were TCR beta CDR3 regions. The TCR CDR3 was amplified in a first-round RT-PCR using the HTBI primer set. TCRdb redid the calling of the multiplex PCR reads with MiXCR, one entry per CDR3 protein. Among 360,000 or so distinct CDR3 sequences listed, approximately 19% were seen once. This CDR3 contains 13 residues. Germline V gene data show CDR1 as SNHLY and CDR2 as FYNNEI. V gave up 6 bases and J gave up 5 bases, with 13 bases separating them.

The sample was blood. The source of this sequence is a woman under 30 with Graves' hyperthyroidism. The V gene is TRBV2, the J gene TRBJ2-5; D is undetermined. The DNA for the CDR3 is TGTGCCAGCAGGTTCATGGGCCGCGAGACCCAGTACTTC. Encoded protein: CASRFMGRETQYF.